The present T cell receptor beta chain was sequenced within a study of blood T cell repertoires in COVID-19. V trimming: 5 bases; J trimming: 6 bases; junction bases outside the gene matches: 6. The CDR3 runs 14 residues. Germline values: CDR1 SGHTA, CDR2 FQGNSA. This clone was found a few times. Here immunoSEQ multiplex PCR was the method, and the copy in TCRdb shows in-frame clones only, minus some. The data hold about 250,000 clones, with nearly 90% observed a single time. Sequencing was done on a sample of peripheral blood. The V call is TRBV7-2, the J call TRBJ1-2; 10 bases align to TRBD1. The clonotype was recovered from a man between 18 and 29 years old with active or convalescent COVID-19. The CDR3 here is CASSPPGTGDGYTF. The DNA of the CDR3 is TGTGCCAGCAGCCCCCCCGGGACAGGGGATGGCTACACCTTC.